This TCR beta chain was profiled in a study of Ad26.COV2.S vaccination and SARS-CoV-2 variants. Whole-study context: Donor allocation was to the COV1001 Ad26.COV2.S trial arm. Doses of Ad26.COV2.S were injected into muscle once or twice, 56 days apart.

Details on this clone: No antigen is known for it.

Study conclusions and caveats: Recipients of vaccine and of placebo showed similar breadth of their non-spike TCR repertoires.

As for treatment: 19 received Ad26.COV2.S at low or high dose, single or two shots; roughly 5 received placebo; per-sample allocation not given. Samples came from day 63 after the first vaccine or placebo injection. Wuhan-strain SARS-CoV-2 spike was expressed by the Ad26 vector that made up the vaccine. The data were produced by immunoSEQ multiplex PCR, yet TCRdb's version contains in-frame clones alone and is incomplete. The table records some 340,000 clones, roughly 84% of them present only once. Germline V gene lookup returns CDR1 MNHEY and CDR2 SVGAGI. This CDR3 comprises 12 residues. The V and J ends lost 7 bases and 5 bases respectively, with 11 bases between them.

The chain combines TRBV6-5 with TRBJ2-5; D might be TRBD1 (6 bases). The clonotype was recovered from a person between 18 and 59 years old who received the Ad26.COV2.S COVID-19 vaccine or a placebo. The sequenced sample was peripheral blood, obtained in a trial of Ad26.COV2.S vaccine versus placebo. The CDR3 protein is CASIQGMETQYF. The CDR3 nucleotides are TGTGCCAGCATACAGGGCATGGAGACCCAGTACTTC.